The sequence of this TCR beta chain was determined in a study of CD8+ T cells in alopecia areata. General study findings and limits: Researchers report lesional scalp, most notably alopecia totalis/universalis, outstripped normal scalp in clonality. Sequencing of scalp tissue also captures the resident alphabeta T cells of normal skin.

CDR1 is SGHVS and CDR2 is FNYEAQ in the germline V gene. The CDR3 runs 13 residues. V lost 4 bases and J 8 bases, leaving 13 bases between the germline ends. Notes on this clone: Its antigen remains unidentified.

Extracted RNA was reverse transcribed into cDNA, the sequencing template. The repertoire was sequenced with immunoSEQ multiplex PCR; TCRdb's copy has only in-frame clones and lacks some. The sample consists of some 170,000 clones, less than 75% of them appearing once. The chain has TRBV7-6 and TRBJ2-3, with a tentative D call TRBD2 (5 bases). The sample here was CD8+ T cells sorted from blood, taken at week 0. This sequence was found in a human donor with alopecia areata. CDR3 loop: CASSYSEGGTQYF. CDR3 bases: TGTGCCAGCAGCTATTCCGAAGGAGGTACGCAGTATTTT.